This T cell receptor (beta chain) was profiled in a study of tissue T cells after allogeneic stem cell transplantation. Enrolled prospectively were adult allogeneic hematopoietic cell transplant recipients whose graft-versus-host disease was steroid-refractory. The sample holds a few counts of this clone. Assay: immunoSEQ multiplex PCR; the TCRdb copy retains only in-frame clones and omits some. The sample carries approximately 1,500 clones, about 80% recorded once. The junction had 6 bases not matched to a gene; V was cut back by 6 bases and J by 2 bases. The CDR3 sequence is 16 residues long. In germline, CDR1 is SNHLY, CDR2 FYNNEI.

This receptor was taken from an older male patient with steroid-refractory graft-versus-host disease after an allogeneic stem cell transplant. Some T cells could come from the graft donor. The rearrangement joins TRBV2 to TRBJ2-2; 10 nucleotides align to TRBD2. The specimen was stomach tissue, collected at autopsy. In nucleotides, the CDR3 is TGTGCCAGCAGCGCTAGCGGGGGCCCAAACACCGGGGAGCTGTTTTTT. This gives the protein CASSASGGPNTGELFF.